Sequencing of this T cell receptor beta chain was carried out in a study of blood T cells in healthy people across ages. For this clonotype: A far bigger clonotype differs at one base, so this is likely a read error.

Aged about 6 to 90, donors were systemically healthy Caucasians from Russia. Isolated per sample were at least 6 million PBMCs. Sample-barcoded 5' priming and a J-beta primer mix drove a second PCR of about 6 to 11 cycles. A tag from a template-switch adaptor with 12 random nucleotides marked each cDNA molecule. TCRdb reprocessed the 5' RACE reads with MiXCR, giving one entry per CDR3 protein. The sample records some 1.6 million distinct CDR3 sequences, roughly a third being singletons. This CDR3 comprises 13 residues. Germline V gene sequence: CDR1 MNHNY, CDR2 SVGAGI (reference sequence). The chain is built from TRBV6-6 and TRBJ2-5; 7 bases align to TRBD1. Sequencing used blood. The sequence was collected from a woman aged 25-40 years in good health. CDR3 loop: CASSRDSQETRYF. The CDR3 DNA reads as TGTGCCAGCAGCCGGGACAGCCAAGAGACCCGGTACTTC.